The rows below give T cell receptor beta chains drawn from one sample of a study of T-cell memory formation after mild COVID-19. TCRdb analysed the 5' RACE reads with MiXCR anew, one entry per CDR3 protein. The sample lists around 310,000 distinct CDR3 sequences; roughly 20% were seen once. Sequenced input: PBMCs or a T cell subset sorted from them (not recorded which). These receptors originate from a man between 18 and 35 years old who had mild COVID-19 (a few samples of this study predate the infection). Cell type and time point are not known. Both conserved end residues are part of each CDR3. Fields, in order: J gene, clone size, V gene, D gene, CDR3 length, CDR3 protein, CDR3 DNA. The D gene is left open where the match is weak. Only some rows state a clone size, as once, few, many or a class for expanded clones.

j_gene: TRBJ1-6; abundance: many; v_gene: TRBV20-1; d_gene: NA; len: 14; CDR3aa: CSARAWRINSPLHF; CDR3nt: TGCAGTGCTAGGGCGTGGCGGATTAATTCACCCCTCCACTTT
j_gene: TRBJ1-3; abundance: NA; v_gene: TRBV12-3/TRBV12-4; d_gene: TRBD1; len: 16; CDR3aa: CASSLVQGAPGNTIYF; CDR3nt: TGTGCCAGCAGTTTGGTACAGGGGGCGCCTGGAAACACCATATATTTT
j_gene: TRBJ2-5; abundance: NA; v_gene: TRBV6-5; d_gene: TRBD2; len: 18; CDR3aa: CASSYSIFSGGGRETQYF; CDR3nt: TGTGCCAGCAGTTACTCGATTTTTAGCGGGGGGGGCCGGGAGACCCAGTACTTC
j_gene: TRBJ2-7; abundance: few; v_gene: TRBV27; d_gene: NA; len: 13; CDR3aa: CASSPLDFYEQYF; CDR3nt: TGTGCCAGCAGTCCCCTGGACTTCTACGAGCAGTACTTC
j_gene: TRBJ2-7; abundance: few; v_gene: TRBV18; d_gene: TRBD1; len: 14; CDR3aa: CASSLRQGYYEQYF; CDR3nt: TGTGCCAGCTCACTCAGACAGGGCTATTACGAGCAGTACTTC
j_gene: TRBJ2-1; abundance: few; v_gene: TRBV7-2; d_gene: TRBD2; len: 15; CDR3aa: CASSRLAGNYNEQFF; CDR3nt: TGTGCCAGCAGCCGACTAGCGGGGAACTATAATGAGCAGTTCTTC
j_gene: TRBJ2-7; abundance: many; v_gene: TRBV7-9; d_gene: NA; len: 12; CDR3aa: CASSGGAYEQYF; CDR3nt: TGTGCCAGCAGCGGTGGGGCCTACGAGCAGTACTTC
j_gene: TRBJ2-3; abundance: few; v_gene: TRBV10-3; d_gene: NA; len: 14; CDR3aa: CAISESGPADTQYF; CDR3nt: TGTGCCATCAGTGAGTCGGGCCCCGCAGATACGCAGTATTTT
j_gene: TRBJ2-7; abundance: few; v_gene: TRBV29-1; d_gene: NA; len: 11; CDR3aa: CSVEGTYEQYF; CDR3nt: TGCAGCGTTGAGGGAACCTACGAGCAGTACTTC
j_gene: TRBJ2-3; abundance: few; v_gene: TRBV10-3; d_gene: NA; len: 15; CDR3aa: CAISIGARSTDTQYF; CDR3nt: TGTGCCATCTCGATTGGGGCCAGGAGCACAGATACGCAGTATTTT
j_gene: TRBJ1-2; abundance: few; v_gene: TRBV9; d_gene: NA; len: 12; CDR3aa: CASTELKGSYTF; CDR3nt: TGTGCCAGCACCGAGCTGAAGGGGAGCTACACCTTC
j_gene: TRBJ2-1; abundance: NA; v_gene: TRBV6-2/TRBV6-3; d_gene: TRBD2; len: 16; CDR3aa: CASSYSALGLVNEQFF; CDR3nt: TGTGCCAGCAGTTACTCGGCATTGGGACTAGTAAATGAGCAGTTCTTC
j_gene: TRBJ2-6; abundance: few; v_gene: TRBV7-2; d_gene: NA; len: 17; CDR3aa: CASSWGAPRAGANVLTF; CDR3nt: TGTGCCAGCAGCTGGGGGGCGCCCCGTGCTGGGGCCAACGTCCTGACTTTC
j_gene: TRBJ1-1; abundance: NA; v_gene: TRBV5-1; d_gene: TRBD1; len: 13; CDR3aa: CASNPGGDPQAFF; CDR3nt: TGCGCCAGCAATCCAGGGGGAGATCCCCAAGCTTTCTTT
j_gene: TRBJ1-5; abundance: many; v_gene: TRBV3-1; d_gene: NA; len: 13; CDR3aa: CASSHDDVQPQHF; CDR3nt: TGTGCCAGCAGCCATGATGACGTCCAGCCCCAGCATTTT
j_gene: TRBJ1-1; abundance: NA; v_gene: TRBV6-5; d_gene: NA; len: 13; CDR3aa: CASRGRGNTEAFF; CDR3nt: TGTGCCAGCCGGGGGCGTGGGAACACTGAAGCTTTCTTT
j_gene: TRBJ1-2; abundance: few; v_gene: TRBV5-1; d_gene: TRBD1; len: 14; CDR3aa: CASRKGTGEYGYTF; CDR3nt: TGCGCCAGCAGGAAGGGGACAGGGGAATATGGCTACACCTTC